What follows describes a single T cell receptor beta chain. How the authors handled the data: Amplification of reference gene primers was used by the study to estimate nucleated cell counts. Sequencing was performed with immunoSEQ multiplex PCR; in TCRdb, only in-frame clones are kept and a portion is missing. V, J and clone size reflect that table, while D and trimming were determined from the DNA. Altogether about 150,000 clones are present, about 77% being singletons, with the ten largest covering 4% to 4.5%. These data are taken from a study of blood T cell repertoires in COVID-19. Looking at the study overall: The United States, Italy and Spain provided the acute and convalescent COVID-19 samples.

The CDR3 has 18 residues. CDR1 is MDHEN, CDR2 SYDVKM, per germline. With 6 bases removed from V and 5 bases from J, the gap between germline ends came to 29 bases. The sequence derives from a man between 60 and 75 years old with acute or convalescent COVID-19. The V and J genes are TRBV28 and TRBJ2-7; the D gene is possibly TRBD2 (7 bases). Sequenced: peripheral blood. Here the CDR3 reads CASSTPYIWGAGADEQYF. In DNA, the CDR3 is TGTGCCAGCAGCACCCCCTACATTTGGGGGGCGGGAGCGGACGAGCAGTACTTC.